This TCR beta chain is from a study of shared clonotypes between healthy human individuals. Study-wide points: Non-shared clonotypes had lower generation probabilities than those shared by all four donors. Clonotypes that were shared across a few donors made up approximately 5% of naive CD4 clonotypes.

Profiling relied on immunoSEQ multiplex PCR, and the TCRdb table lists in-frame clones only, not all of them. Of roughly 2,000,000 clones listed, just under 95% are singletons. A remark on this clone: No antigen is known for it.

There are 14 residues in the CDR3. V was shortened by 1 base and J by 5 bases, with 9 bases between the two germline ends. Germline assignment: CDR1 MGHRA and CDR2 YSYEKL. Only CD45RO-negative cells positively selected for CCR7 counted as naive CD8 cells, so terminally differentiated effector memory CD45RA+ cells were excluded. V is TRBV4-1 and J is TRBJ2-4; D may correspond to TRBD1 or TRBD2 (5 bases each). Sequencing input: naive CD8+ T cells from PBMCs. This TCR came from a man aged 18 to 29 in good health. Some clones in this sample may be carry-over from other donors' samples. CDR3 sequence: CASSQVATENIQYF. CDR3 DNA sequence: TGCGCCAGCAGCCAAGTAGCGACAGAAAACATTCAGTACTTC.